A single sample gave rise to the 22 T cell receptor beta chains below, sequenced in a study of identifying expanded T cells in peripheral blood. TCRdb keeps only in-frame clones here, not all; method: immunoSEQ multiplex PCR. Counted here are about 84,000 clones, approximately 84% occurring once; the ten biggest clones make up roughly 5.3%. Specimen: blood. These receptors originate from a person aged 18-70 years in good health.

The genes are TRBV9 and TRBJ2-5; tentatively, D is TRBD1 (5 bases). The CDR3 covers 14 residues. Germline values: CDR1 SGDLS, CDR2 YYNGEE. Trimming shortened V by 0 bases and J by 4 bases, and 10 bases separated the two germline ends. CDR3: CASSVGGQLETQYF. The CDR3 bases are TGTGCCAGCAGCGTAGGCGGACAATTAGAGACCCAGTACTTC. The full variable domain, in which reference TRBV9 and TRBJ2-5 provide the parts outside the CDR3, is DSGVTQTPKHLITATGQRVTLRCSPRSGDLSVYWYQQSLDQGLQFLIQYYNGEERAKGNILERFSAQQFPDLHSELNLSSLELGDSALYFCASSVGGQLETQYFGPGTRLLVL.

The CDR3 DNA sequence: TGCAGCGTTTTGCCCCTCGATGGGACAGGGCTTGAAGCTTTCTTT. This sequence encodes CSVLPLDGTGLEAFF. J is TRBJ1-1 and V is TRBV29-1, with 9 bases that match TRBD1. CDR3 size: 15 residues. The V and J ends lost 5 bases and 7 bases, in that order; junction bases with no gene match: 14. Germline assignment: CDR1 SQVTM and CDR2 ANQGSEA.

In this sample, this clone turned up once. The V and J genes are TRBV7-9 and TRBJ2-3, with unresolved D. CDR1 is SEHNR, CDR2 FQNEAQ, per germline (reference sequence). V was pared by 5 bases and J by 6 bases, with 18 bases between. The CDR3 contains 15 residues. In DNA, the CDR3 is TGTGCCAGCAGCGGGAAGATTGGCCTGGAGGATACGCAGTATTTT. This codes for CASSGKIGLEDTQYF.

V and J are TRBV10-3 and TRBJ1-1, with TRBD1 matching 9 bases. Germline CDR1 is ENHRY and CDR2 is SYGVKD. The V and J ends lost 7 bases and 4 bases, in that order; junction bases with no gene match: 7. This CDR3 is built from 14 residues. CDR3 in amino acids: CAITEPGQGTEAFF. CDR3 sequence (DNA): TGTGCCATCACCGAACCGGGACAGGGCACTGAAGCTTTCTTT.

This clone was observed a single time. The chain joins TRBV4-3 to TRBJ2-7; D possibly corresponds to TRBD1 (6 bases). CDR3 length: 15 residues. CDR1 is LGHNA, CDR2 YSLEER, per germline. V lost 1 base to trimming and J lost 9 bases, with 19 bases between them. The CDR3 region has the DNA TGCGCCAGCAGCCAAGTGGGGGTACAGGGTCAAGGGCAGTACTTC. Its translation: CASSQVGVQGQGQYF.

This chain uses TRBV6-5 with TRBJ2-2, with TRBD1 matching over 7 bases. The CDR3 spans 14 residues. V lost 6 bases and J lost 4; bases outside the gene matches: 5. Germline V gene lookup returns CDR1 MNHEY and CDR2 SVGAGI. CDR3 coding DNA: TGTGCCAGCAGGGGACAGCGTGGCACCGGGGAGCTGTTTTTT. Its translation is CASRGQRGTGELFF.

The chain employs TRBV27 and TRBJ1-4; TRBD1 agrees at 7 bases. The V gene end was trimmed by 4 bases and the J gene end by 7 bases; junction bases not matched to a gene: 6. The CDR3 is 14 amino acids. Germline lookup yields CDR1 MNHEY and CDR2 SMNVEV (reference sequence). CDR3 in DNA: TGTGCCAGCAGTTCGGGACAGACCCTTGAAAAACTGTTTTTT. This translates into CASSSGQTLEKLFF.

The gene calls are TRBV7-8 and TRBJ2-7, with TRBD1 matching 8 bases. CDR3 length: 14 residues. Unmatched junction bases numbered 6, after V lost 3 bases and J lost 5 bases. Germline-derived CDR1 and CDR2 are SGHVS and FQNEAQ. DNA of the CDR3: TGTGCCAGCAGCTTTGACAGGGGTAACGACGAGCAGTACTTC. It codes for CASSFDRGNDEQYF.

The chain couples TRBV7-2 to TRBJ2-2; D is uncertain. V dropped 3 bases and J dropped 8 bases, with 25 bases sitting between them. CDR3 length equals 18 residues. Germline-derived CDR1 and CDR2 are SGHTA and FQGNSA. The CDR3 DNA sequence: TGTGCCAGCAGCTTGACCATTTTGGGCGAAGTAGTTAGGGGGGAGCTGTTTTTT. It yields the protein CASSLTILGEVVRGELFF.

The chain has TRBV9 and TRBJ1-6, with 8 nucleotides matching TRBD1. Germline loops: CDR1 SGDLS, CDR2 YYNGEE. The CDR3 length is 16 residues. Trimming cost V 0 bases and J 1 base; bases outside gene matches: 0. The DNA for the CDR3 is TGTGCCAGCAGCGTAGGGGACAGGTCCTATAATTCACCCCTCCACTTT. This gives the protein CASSVGDRSYNSPLHF. Full variable domain (remainder filled in from reference TRBV9 and TRBJ1-6): DSGVTQTPKHLITATGQRVTLRCSPRSGDLSVYWYQQSLDQGLQFLIQYYNGEERAKGNILERFSAQQFPDLHSELNLSSLELGDSALYFCASSVGDRSYNSPLHFGNGTRLTVT.

This clone occurred a few times. CDR3 nucleotides: TGTGCCAGCAGTTTTGGCATACATCAGCCCCAGCATTTT. Translating gives CASSFGIHQPQHF. The V call is TRBV27, the J call TRBJ1-5; D call uncertain. CDR1 MNHEY and CDR2 SMNVEV come from the germline V gene (reference sequence). V was shortened by 3 bases and J by 5 bases, with 8 bases between the two germline ends. This CDR3 has 13 residues.

The chain is built from TRBV6-6 and TRBJ1-6, with D hard to call. There are 14 residues in the CDR3. CDR1 and CDR2 (germline): MNHNY, SVGAGI (reference sequence). Trimming stripped 3 bases from V and 9 bases from J, with 12 bases between. CDR3 region: CASSYRAVGSPLHF. The CDR3 DNA is TGTGCCAGCAGTTATCGGGCGGTCGGTTCACCCCTCCACTTT.

V is TRBV10-3 and J is TRBJ1-5; maybe TRBD1 (5 bases). The CDR3 contains 16 residues. The germline V gene has CDR1 ENHRY and CDR2 SYGVKD. V was trimmed by 0 bases and J by 7 bases, leaving 16 bases between them. The DNA of the CDR3 is TGTGCCATCAGTGAGTCACAGGCAGGTTATGGACAGCCCCAGCATTTT. The encoded protein is CAISESQAGYGQPQHF.

The chain combines TRBV20-1 with TRBJ2-3; D is perhaps TRBD1 (6 bases). From germline, CDR1 is DFQATT and CDR2 SNEGSKA (reference sequence). The V end was cut by 7 bases, the J end by 11 bases, with 16 bases between. This CDR3 has 11 amino acids. The CDR3 sequence is CSVITGSMQYF. Written as DNA, the CDR3 is TGCAGTGTTATCACAGGGAGTATGCAGTATTTT.

The chain recombines TRBV7-9 with TRBJ1-1; D is ambiguous. CDR1 and CDR2 (germline): SEHNR, FQNEAQ (reference sequence). There are 14 residues in the CDR3. V dropped 1 base and J dropped 1 base, with 7 bases sitting between them. The CDR3 spells CASSLGLRNTEAFF. CDR3 DNA sequence: TGTGCCAGCAGCTTAGGGTTAAGGAACACTGAAGCTTTCTTT.

The J gene is TRBJ1-3, the V gene TRBV11-2, with D hard to call. The V gene lost 1 base and the J gene lost 0 bases, with 10 bases spanning the gap. Per germline, CDR1 SGHAT and CDR2 FQNNGV. This CDR3 is built from 16 residues. CDR3 in amino acids: CASSLVTGGSGNTIYF. CDR3 bases: TGTGCCAGCAGCTTAGTAACGGGAGGCTCTGGAAACACCATATATTTT. The full variable domain, rest sourced from reference TRBV11-2 and TRBJ1-3, is EAGVAQSPRYKIIEKRQSVAFWCNPISGHATLYWYQQILGQGPKLLIQFQNNGVVDDSQLPKDRFSAERLKGVDSTLKIQPAKLEDSAVYLCASSLVTGGSGNTIYFGEGSWLTVV.

The chain links TRBV4-3 to TRBJ1-2, with D unresolved. Trimming left V 0 bases short and J 8 bases short, with 16 bases between. The CDR3 extends over 15 amino acids. The V gene's germline CDR1 is LGHNA and CDR2 YSLEER. Here the CDR3 DNA reads TGCGCCAGCAGCCAAGAACGCTATGGCATGGTCGGCTACACCTTC. Translated, it gives CASSQERYGMVGYTF.

The chain uses TRBV27 and TRBJ2-1; D is unclear. With 3 bases removed from V and 9 bases from J, the gap between germline ends came to 15 bases. CDR1 is MNHEY and CDR2 is SMNVEV in the germline V gene (reference sequence). The CDR3 runs 14 residues. The CDR3 region is CASSFIAGWGEQFF. The DNA for the CDR3 is TGTGCCAGCAGTTTCATTGCTGGGTGGGGTGAGCAGTTCTTC.

The V call is TRBV7-2, the J call TRBJ2-3; no definite D call. Per the germline V gene, CDR1 is SGHTA and CDR2 is FQGNSA. Deletions cut 5 bases from V and 5 bases from J, with 8 bases between. CDR3 length equals 12 residues. The CDR3 coding sequence is TGTGCCAGCAGCGTTTCTCGAGATACGCAGTATTTT. Residues: CASSVSRDTQYF.

In this sample, this clone turned up a few times. The rearrangement uses TRBV29-1 and TRBJ1-1; D gene uncertain. Germline lookup yields CDR1 SQVTM and CDR2 ANQGSEA. The CDR3 contains 13 residues. Deletions cut 3 bases from V and 2 bases from J, with 10 bases between. The DNA for the CDR3 is TGCAGCGTTGAGTCCAGGATAAACACTGAAGCTTTCTTT. It translates to CSVESRINTEAFF.

This chain connects TRBV7-8 to TRBJ2-7, with D perhaps matching TRBD1 (6 bases). The CDR3 is made up of 15 amino acids. V lost 3 bases and J 5 bases, leaving 17 bases between the germline ends. Per the germline V gene, CDR1 is SGHVS and CDR2 is FQNEAQ. In nucleotides, the CDR3 is TGTGCCAGCAGCTTGGCGTGGGGGCCTTTAAACGAGCAGTACTTC. Translated, it gives CASSLAWGPLNEQYF.

The genes are TRBV9 and TRBJ2-3, with no clear D. V dropped 0 bases and J dropped 0 bases, with 8 bases sitting between them. This CDR3 spans 15 amino acids. The germline gives CDR1 SGDLS, CDR2 YYNGEE. The CDR3 reads CASSVVGRSTDTQYF. The CDR3 nucleotides are TGTGCCAGCAGCGTAGTAGGTCGGAGCACAGATACGCAGTATTTT.